This T cell receptor beta chain comes out of a study of OX40 agonist ivuxolimab in advanced cancers. Whole-study context: People who had prior anti-PD-1, anti-PD-L1 or anti-CTLA-4 therapy could take part, and 40% had some. Study-wide findings and caveats: The study found that CD8+ T cells averaged more expanded clones than CD4+. By week 6 at 0.1 to 3.0 mg/kg, blood CD4+ and CD8+ T cells had expanded clonally.

Systemic immunosuppression or a history of autoimmune disease excluded patients. As for this clone: The antigen is unknown.

Sequencing was performed with immunoSEQ multiplex PCR; in TCRdb, only in-frame clones are kept and a portion is missing. This sample has 69,000 or so clones, with roughly 80% found just once. Sequencing used CD4+ or CD8+ T cells sorted from blood, obtained in a trial of the OX40 agonist ivuxolimab. This clonotype was sampled from an adult with an advanced solid tumor such as melanoma, head and neck, liver or kidney cancer.

The CDR3 protein is CASSFQGATPEQFF. CDR3 in DNA: TGTGCCAGCAGCTTCCAGGGGGCGACGCCTGAGCAGTTCTTC. V and J are TRBV7-9 and TRBJ2-1, with 8 bases matching TRBD1. CDR3 size: 14 residues. Germline V gene sequence: CDR1 SEHNR, CDR2 FQNEAQ (reference sequence). V was clipped by 3 bases and J by 9 bases; unmatched bases: 7.